This is a list of T cell receptor beta chains from one sample in a study of T cells in Graves' hyperthyroidism and ophthalmopathy. From the multiplex PCR reads, TCRdb called clonotypes with MiXCR, one entry per CDR3 protein. The sample gives 750,000 to 900,000 distinct CDR3 sequences, over 35% of which show up once; roughly 8.3% is in the top ten. The specimen was blood. These receptors were taken from a man younger than 35 with Graves' hyperthyroidism. The CDR3 runs from the conserved cysteine through the conserved F or W. A D gene is named only where the DNA matches it firmly. Part of the rows lack a size; the others show once, few, many or a class for expanded clones.

>-|TRBJ1-5|TRBV7-2|many
TGTGCCAGCAGCTCGATCGGAGGGGTTTATAGCAATCAGCCCCAGCATTTT
CASSSIGGVYSNQPQHF
>-|TRBJ2-5|TRBV7-3|-
TGTGCCAGCAGCTTTGGCCCAGCTGAGACCCAGTACTTC
CASSFGPAETQYF
>-|TRBJ1-5|TRBV7-2|-
TGTGCCAGCAGCTATATCGACAGCGATCAGCCCCAGCATTTT
CASSYIDSDQPQHF
>-|TRBJ2-5|TRBV9|-
TGTGCCAGCAGCGTAGGGTTCCAGCAAGAGACCCAGTACTTC
CASSVGFQQETQYF
>TRBD1|TRBJ1-1|TRBV5-1|many
TGCGCCAGCAGCTGGAAGACAGGGATGAACACTGAAGCTTTCTTT
CASSWKTGMNTEAFF
>-|TRBJ2-2|TRBV4-3|many
TGCGCCAGCAGCCAAGGGACGGCCACCGGGGAGCTGTTTTTT
CASSQGTATGELFF
>-|TRBJ1-4|TRBV2|-
TGTGCCAGCGTTCTATCAGCGGATGAAAAACTGTTTTTT
CASVLSADEKLFF
>-|TRBJ1-3|TRBV7-2|few
TGTGCCAGCAGCAAGGACGGACCAAACACCATATATTTT
CASSKDGPNTIYF
>-|TRBJ2-5|TRBV11-2|few
TGTGCCAGCAGCTTAATTGATCAGAGCGTTGAGACCCAGTACTTC
CASSLIDQSVETQYF
>-|TRBJ2-5|TRBV25-1|-
TGTGCCAGCGGGGGGGCCGATTACCAAGAGACCCAGTACTTC
CASGGADYQETQYF
>-|TRBJ1-1|TRBV6-6|-
TGTGCCAGCACCCAATCACGGAACACTGAAGCTTTCTTT
CASTQSRNTEAFF
>-|TRBJ1-5|TRBV6-5|-
TGTGCCACCAGTAACTGGCACGGAGTTGGTGGCAATCAGCCCAAGCATTTT
CATSNWHGVGGNQPKHF
>TRBD2|TRBJ2-7|TRBV7-9|few
TGTGCCAGCAGCTCCAGCGGGGGGACTCCCTACGAGCAGTACTTC
CASSSSGGTPYEQYF
>-|TRBJ1-5|TRBV7-3|-
TGTGCCAGCAGCTTAGACGGCTTCAAGGGGCAGCCCCAGCATTTT
CASSLDGFKGQPQHF
>-|TRBJ2-7|TRBV29-1|many
TGCAGCGTTGAATATCAGGGCCCCGCTCGGCAGTACTTC
CSVEYQGPARQYF
>-|TRBJ1-6|TRBV10-3|-
TGTGCCAGCTCACCATTGAAGGGCCCATCGGGGAATTCACCCCTCCACTTT
CASSPLKGPSGNSPLHF
>-|TRBJ1-6|TRBV14|many
TGTGCCAGCAGCCAACAGGGGACTTCACCCCTCCACTTT
CASSQQGTSPLHF
>TRBD1|TRBJ1-1|TRBV5-4|-
TGTGCCAGCAGCCCCGCGGGACAGCGGGGTTCACGGACTGAAGCTTTCTTT
CASSPAGQRGSRTEAFF
>TRBD1|TRBJ2-7|TRBV12-3/TRBV12-4|-
TGTGCCAGCAGTCCCGGACAGGGCGAGAGGTCCTACGAGCAGTACTTC
CASSPGQGERSYEQYF
>-|TRBJ1-1|TRBV25-1|-
TGTGCCTGGAACCGACAGGACACTGAAGCCTTCTTT
CAWNRQDTEAFF
>TRBD1|TRBJ1-1|TRBV9|many
TGTGCCAGCAGCGTAGAAGGGACAGCGAACACTGAAGCTTTCTTT
CASSVEGTANTEAFF
>-|TRBJ1-5|TRBV29-1|-
TGCAGCGTTGATTCCGGGAAGCCCCAGCATTTT
CSVDSGKPQHF
>-|TRBJ1-5|TRBV20-1|-
TGCAGTGCTAGAGAGGGGTTGAGGAGCAATCAGCCCCAGCATTTT
CSAREGLRSNQPQHF
>TRBD1|TRBJ1-6|TRBV12-3/TRBV12-4|many
TGTGCCAGCAGTCAGGACAGGAATAATTCACCCCTCCACTTT
CASSQDRNNSPLHF
>-|TRBJ2-7|TRBV6-5|-
TGTGCCAGCAGTTCGGTGGTGGGGCTTCGGTACTTC
CASSSVVGLRYF
>-|TRBJ1-5|TRBV19|many
TGTGCCAGTAGTATAGGGAAGGCCCAGCATTTT
CASSIGKAQHF
>-|TRBJ2-5|TRBV10-3|many
TGTGCCATCAGTGAGGGGGGACTGTCCCAAGAGACCCAGTACTTC
CAISEGGLSQETQYF
>-|TRBJ1-1|TRBV2|many
TGTGCCAGCAGTATTACCGCCACTGAAGCTTTCTTT
CASSITATEAFF
>-|TRBJ1-2|TRBV6-6|-
TGTGCCAGCAGTTACTCGAGGCGGGGGGGTGGCTACACCTTC
CASSYSRRGGGYTF
>-|TRBJ1-5|TRBV24-1|many
TGTGCCACCAGTGATCCGACCAACAATCAGCCCCAGCATTTT
CATSDPTNNQPQHF
>-|TRBJ2-3|TRBV2|-
TGTGCCAGCAGTGATGCACTAGTCCATACAGATACGCAGTATTTT
CASSDALVHTDTQYF
>-|TRBJ1-2|TRBV6-1|-
TGTGCCAGCAGTTACAACAGGCCACCTAACTATGGCTACACCTTC
CASSYNRPPNYGYTF
>-|TRBJ1-5|TRBV9|-
TGTGCCAGCAGCCTCCGGGGGGCCCTTGGGGAGACCCAGCATTTT
CASSLRGALGETQHF
>-|TRBJ2-7|TRBV20-1|-
TGTGCCTGGAGTGCCCCTTACGAGCAGTACTTC
CAWSAPYEQYF
>TRBD1|TRBJ2-6|TRBV20-1|-
TGCAGTGCTAGATCACGGGGGACAGGGGCTGGGGCCAACGTCCTGACTTTC
CSARSRGTGAGANVLTF
>TRBD1|TRBJ2-7|TRBV12-3/TRBV12-4|few
TGTGCCAGCAGCCAGACAGGGGAAGAGCAGTACTTC
CASSQTGEEQYF
>-|TRBJ2-7|TRBV6-5|-
TGTGCCAGCAGTTACTCACTTAACGGAGTAAGAGACTCCTACGAGCAGTACTTC
CASSYSLNGVRDSYEQYF
>-|TRBJ2-7|TRBV5-1|many
TGCGCCAGCAGCCTCCCGGGGGGCGGGTACGAGCAGTACTTC
CASSLPGGGYEQYF
>-|TRBJ1-2|TRBV3-1|-
TGTGCCAGCGGCAGTGTGAGGGTTGGCTACACCTTC
CASGSVRVGYTF
>-|TRBJ1-5|TRBV12-3/TRBV12-4|-
TGTGCCAGCAGCCCAGGGACCGACCGTAGCAATCAGCCCCAGCATTTT
CASSPGTDRSNQPQHF